Listed below are T cell receptor beta chains from one sample, sequenced in a study of Ad26.COV2.S vaccination and SARS-CoV-2 variants. Sequencing was performed with immunoSEQ multiplex PCR; in TCRdb, only in-frame clones are kept and a portion is missing. Among about 400,000 clones listed, around 89% were seen once. The material sequenced was peripheral blood, taken in a trial of Ad26.COV2.S vaccine versus placebo. The source of these receptors is a person between 18 and 60 years old who received the Ad26.COV2.S COVID-19 vaccine or a placebo. Both conserved end residues are part of each CDR3. A D gene is named only where the DNA matches it firmly. Clone size is shown for a subset of rows, as once, few, many or a class of expanded clone.

NA	TRBV30	TRBJ1-6	NA	15	CAWSSVGRRESPLHF	TGTGCCTGGAGTTCGGTTGGAAGGAGGGAGTCACCCCTCCACTTT
NA	TRBV28	TRBJ2-5	NA	15	CASSTLWAGMKTQYF	TGTGCCAGCAGTACTCTTTGGGCAGGGATGAAGACCCAGTACTTC
TRBD2	TRBV7-8	TRBJ2-7	NA	15	CASSLASGSSYEQYF	TGTGCCAGCAGCTTAGCAAGCGGGAGCTCCTACGAGCAGTACTTC
NA	TRBV3-1/TRBV3-2	TRBJ1-3	NA	15	CASSQDRAFGNTIYF	TGTGCCAGCAGCCAAGATCGGGCATTTGGAAACACCATATATTTT
TRBD2	TRBV25-1	TRBJ2-5	once	17	CASSGLRIAGVGETQYF	TGTGCCAGCAGTGGTTTGAGGATAGCGGGAGTTGGAGAGACCCAGTACTTC
TRBD2	TRBV7-3	TRBJ2-1	NA	14	CASSLVAGASEQFF	TGTGCCAGCAGCTTAGTAGCGGGAGCAAGTGAGCAGTTCTTC
NA	TRBV12-3/TRBV12-4	TRBJ2-3	NA	11	CASSLNGTQYF	TGTGCCAGCAGTTTAAATGGTACGCAGTATTTT
NA	TRBV7-9	TRBJ2-1	once	12	CASSSTPLEQFF	TGTGCCAGCAGCTCCACCCCCTTAGAGCAGTTCTTC
NA	TRBV28	TRBJ2-7	NA	12	CASSGGRYEQYF	TGTGCCAGCAGTGGGGGAAGGTACGAGCAGTACTTC
NA	TRBV27	TRBJ2-1	NA	13	CASTRGSRSEQFF	TGTGCCAGCACACGGGGTTCGCGTAGTGAGCAGTTCTTC
NA	TRBV7-9	TRBJ1-1	NA	17	CASSLVGVVSVNTEAFF	TGTGCCAGCAGCTTAGTAGGCGTCGTATCGGTAAACACTGAAGCTTTCTTT
NA	TRBV7-3	TRBJ2-3	NA	17	CASSLTGPSAGPDTQYF	TGTGCCAGCAGCTTAACAGGGCCTTCCGCGGGCCCAGATACGCAGTATTTT
TRBD1	TRBV2	TRBJ1-5	NA	15	CASSEAEGAAGPQHF	TGTGCCAGCAGTGAAGCGGAGGGGGCGGCCGGGCCCCAGCATTTT
NA	TRBV6-5	TRBJ2-7	once	13	CASSRGSGYEQYF	TGTGCCAGCAGTCGGGGTAGCGGATACGAGCAGTACTTC
NA	TRBV20-1	TRBJ1-5	once	13	CSASGSRDQPQHF	TGCAGTGCTAGTGGGAGCAGGGATCAGCCCCAGCATTTT
NA	TRBV3-1/TRBV3-2	TRBJ2-1	NA	12	CASSRTGNEQFF	TGTGCCAGCAGCAGGACTGGGAATGAGCAGTTCTTC